This T cell receptor beta chain was found in a study of control samples from healthy donors and cancer patients. CDR1 SGHTS and CDR2 YDEGEE come from the germline V gene. The V and J ends lost 4 bases and 0 bases respectively, with 11 bases between them. CDR3 length equals 14 residues. Sequencing used immunoSEQ multiplex PCR; TCRdb keeps in-frame clones, though not all of them. The data contain roughly 200,000 clones, roughly 94% of them singletons. The rearrangement uses TRBV5-8 and TRBJ2-7, with a tentative D call TRBD1 (6 bases). The sample was blood. This clonotype was sampled from a man aged 50 to 60 in good health. CDR3 sequence (DNA): TGTGCCAGCAGCATTGGACAGATCTCCTACGAGCAGTACTTC. Residues: CASSIGQISYEQYF.